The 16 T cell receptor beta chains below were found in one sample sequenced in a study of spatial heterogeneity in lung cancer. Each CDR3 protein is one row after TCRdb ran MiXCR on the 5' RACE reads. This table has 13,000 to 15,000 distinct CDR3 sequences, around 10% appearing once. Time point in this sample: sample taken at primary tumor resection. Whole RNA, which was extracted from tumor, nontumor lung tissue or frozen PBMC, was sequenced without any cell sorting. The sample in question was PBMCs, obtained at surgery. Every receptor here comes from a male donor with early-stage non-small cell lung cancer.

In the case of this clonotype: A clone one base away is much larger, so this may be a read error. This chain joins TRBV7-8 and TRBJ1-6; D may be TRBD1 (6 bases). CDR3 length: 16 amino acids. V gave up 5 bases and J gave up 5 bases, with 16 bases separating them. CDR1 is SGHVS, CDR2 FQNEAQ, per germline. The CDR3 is CASSGGGSGNNSPLHF. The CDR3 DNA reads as TGTGCCAGCAGCGGAGGGGGTTCCGGTAATAATTCACCCCTCCACTTT.

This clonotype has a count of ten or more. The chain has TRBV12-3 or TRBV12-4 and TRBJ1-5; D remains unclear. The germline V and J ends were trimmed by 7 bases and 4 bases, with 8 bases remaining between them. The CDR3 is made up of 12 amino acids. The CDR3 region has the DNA TGTGCCAGCACCGTGAATAATCAGCCCCAGCATTTT. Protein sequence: CASTVNNQPQHF.

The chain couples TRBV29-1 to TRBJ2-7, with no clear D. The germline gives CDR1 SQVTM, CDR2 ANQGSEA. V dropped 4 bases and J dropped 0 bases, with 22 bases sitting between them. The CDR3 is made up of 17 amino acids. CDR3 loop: CSVVGEARQEYSYEQYF. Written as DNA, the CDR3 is TGCAGCGTTGTTGGGGAAGCCAGGCAAGAATACTCCTACGAGCAGTACTTC.

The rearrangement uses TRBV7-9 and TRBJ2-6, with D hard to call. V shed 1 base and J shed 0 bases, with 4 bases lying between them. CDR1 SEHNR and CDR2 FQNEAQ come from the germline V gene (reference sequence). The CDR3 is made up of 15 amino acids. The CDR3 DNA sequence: TGTGCCAGCAGCTTAGTTTACTCTGGGGCCAACGTCCTGACTTTC. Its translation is CASSLVYSGANVLTF.

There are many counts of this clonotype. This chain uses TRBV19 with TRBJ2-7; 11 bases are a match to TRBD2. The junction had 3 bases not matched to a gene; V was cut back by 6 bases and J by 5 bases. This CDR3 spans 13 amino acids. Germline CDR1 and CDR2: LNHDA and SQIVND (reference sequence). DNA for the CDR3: TGTGCCAGTAGGGAACTAGCGGGAGACGAGCAGTACTTC. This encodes CASRELAGDEQYF.

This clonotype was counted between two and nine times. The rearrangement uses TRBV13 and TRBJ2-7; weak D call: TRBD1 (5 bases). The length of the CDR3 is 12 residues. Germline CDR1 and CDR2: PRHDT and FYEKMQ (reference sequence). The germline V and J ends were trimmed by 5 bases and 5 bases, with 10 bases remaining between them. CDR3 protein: CASSPGQDEQYF. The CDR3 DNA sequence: TGTGCCAGCAGCCCTGGACAAGACGAGCAGTACTTC.

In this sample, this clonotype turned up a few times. The CDR3 nucleotides are TGTGCCAGCACTGAGGCAGGCAGCAATCAGCCCCAGCATTTT. Translated, it gives CASTEAGSNQPQHF. The chain employs TRBV2 and TRBJ1-5, with D unclear. Germline values: CDR1 SNHLY, CDR2 FYNNEI. V was trimmed by 7 bases and J by 1 base, leaving 11 bases between them. The CDR3 length is 14 residues.

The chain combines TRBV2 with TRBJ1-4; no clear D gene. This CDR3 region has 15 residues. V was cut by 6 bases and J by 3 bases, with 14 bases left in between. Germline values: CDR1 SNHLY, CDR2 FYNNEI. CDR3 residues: CASRGAVRPNEKLFF. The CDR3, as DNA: TGTGCCAGCAGGGGCGCAGTCCGACCTAATGAAAAACTGTTTTTT.

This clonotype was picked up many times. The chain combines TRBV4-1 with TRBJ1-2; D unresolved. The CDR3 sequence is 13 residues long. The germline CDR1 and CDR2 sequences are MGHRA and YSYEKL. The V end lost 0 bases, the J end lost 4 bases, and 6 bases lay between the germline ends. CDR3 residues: CASSQDLSYGYTF. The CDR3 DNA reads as TGCGCCAGCAGCCAAGATCTCAGCTATGGCTACACCTTC.

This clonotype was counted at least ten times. The CDR3 spells CASSAGTGSGTEAFF. CDR3 in DNA: TGTGCCAGCAGCGCCGGGACAGGGAGCGGCACTGAAGCTTTCTTT. The chain uses TRBV9 and TRBJ1-1; 9 positions match TRBD1. The V gene's germline CDR1 is SGDLS and CDR2 YYNGEE. The CDR3 has 15 residues. The junction had 7 bases not matched to a gene; V was cut back by 3 bases and J by 4 bases.

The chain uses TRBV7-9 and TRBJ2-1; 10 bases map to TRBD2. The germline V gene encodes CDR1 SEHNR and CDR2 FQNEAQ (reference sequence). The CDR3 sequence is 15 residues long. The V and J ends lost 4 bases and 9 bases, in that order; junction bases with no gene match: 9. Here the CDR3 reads CASSSVLAGVLEQFF. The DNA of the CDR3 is TGTGCCAGCAGCTCGGTGCTAGCGGGAGTTCTTGAGCAGTTCTTC.

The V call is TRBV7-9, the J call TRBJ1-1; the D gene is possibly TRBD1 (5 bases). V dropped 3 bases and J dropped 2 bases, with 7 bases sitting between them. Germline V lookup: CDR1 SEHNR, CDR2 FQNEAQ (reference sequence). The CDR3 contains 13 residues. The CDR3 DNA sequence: TGTGCCAGCAGCTTCGGGACTAACACTGAAGCTTTCTTT. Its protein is CASSFGTNTEAFF.

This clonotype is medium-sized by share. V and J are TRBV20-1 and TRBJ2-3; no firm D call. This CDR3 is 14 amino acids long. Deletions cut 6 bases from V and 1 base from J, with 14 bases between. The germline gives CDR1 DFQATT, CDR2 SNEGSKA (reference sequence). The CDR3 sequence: CSATSELGTDTQYF. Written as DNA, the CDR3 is TGCAGTGCCACCTCAGAATTGGGCACAGATACGCAGTATTTT.

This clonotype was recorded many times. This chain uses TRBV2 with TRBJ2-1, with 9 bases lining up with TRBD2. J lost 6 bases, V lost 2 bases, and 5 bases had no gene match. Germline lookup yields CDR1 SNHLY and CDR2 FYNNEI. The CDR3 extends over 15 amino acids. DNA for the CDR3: TGTGCCAGCAGTGAAAGGACTAGCGATCCCAATGAGCAGTTCTTC. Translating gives CASSERTSDPNEQFF.

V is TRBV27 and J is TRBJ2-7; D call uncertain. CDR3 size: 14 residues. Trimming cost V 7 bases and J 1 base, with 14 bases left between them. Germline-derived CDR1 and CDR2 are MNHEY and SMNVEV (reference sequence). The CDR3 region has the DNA TGTGCCAGCATCCCCCTCGGCGGATCCTACGAGCAGTACTTC. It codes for CASIPLGGSYEQYF.

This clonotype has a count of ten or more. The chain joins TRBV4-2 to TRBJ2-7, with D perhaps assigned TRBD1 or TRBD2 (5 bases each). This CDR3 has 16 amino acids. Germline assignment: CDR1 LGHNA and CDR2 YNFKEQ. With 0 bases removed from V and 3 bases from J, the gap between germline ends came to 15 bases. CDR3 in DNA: TGTGCCAGCAGCCAAGAGGGGGTCGCCCGGGTCTACGAGCAGTACTTC. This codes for CASSQEGVARVYEQYF.